The next 22 T cell receptor beta chains were all read from a single sample in a study of OX40 agonist ivuxolimab in advanced cancers. TCRdb's copy holds only in-frame clones and misses some; the assay was immunoSEQ multiplex PCR. The table includes about 26,000 clones, around nine tenths detected once. The sample in question was CD4+ or CD8+ T cells sorted from blood, obtained in a trial of the OX40 agonist ivuxolimab. Source of these receptors: an adult with an advanced solid tumor such as melanoma, head and neck, liver or kidney cancer.

The chain is built from TRBV7-6 and TRBJ1-3; weak D call: TRBD1 (5 bases). Trimming removed 5 bases at V and 4 bases at J, with 9 bases between. CDR1 is SGHVS and CDR2 is FNYEAQ in the germline V gene. CDR3 length: 13 amino acids. This CDR3 is CASSAGPGNTIYF. CDR3 coding DNA: TGTGCCAGCAGCGCGGGGCCGGGAAACACCATATATTTT.

The chain has TRBV28 and TRBJ1-2; D uncertain. V lost 5 bases, J lost 1 base, and 20 bases lay in between. Germline CDR1 reads MDHEN; CDR2 reads SYDVKM. This CDR3 is built from 17 residues. The DNA for the CDR3 is TGTGCCAGCAGTCCGACCTCCCCAGAGAACTATAACTATGGCTACACCTTC. As protein: CASSPTSPENYNYGYTF.

This sequence joins TRBV27 and TRBJ2-3; 7 bases map to TRBD2. V lost 7 bases and J lost 6; bases outside the gene matches: 4. Germline V lookup: CDR1 MNHEY, CDR2 SMNVEV (reference sequence). The CDR3 has 12 amino acids. The chain's CDR3 is CASTSGGDTQYF. For the CDR3, the DNA is TGTGCCAGCACCTCCGGGGGGGATACGCAGTATTTT.

In DNA form, the CDR3 reads TGTGCCAGCAGCAAAGCGGGAGGGCCAGGGCAAGAGACCCAGTACTTC. Translated, it gives CASSKAGGPGQETQYF. The chain couples TRBV7-9 to TRBJ2-5, with 10 bases aligning to TRBD2. Germline V lookup: CDR1 SEHNR, CDR2 FQNEAQ (reference sequence). After removal of 5 bases from V and 2 bases from J, the junction contained 8 bases not matched to a gene. The CDR3 is 16 residues long.

For this clone: A read error may produce the germline difference seen at one junction end. The chain links TRBV7-6 to TRBJ2-7, with 12 bases matching TRBD2. The CDR3 runs 14 residues. Germline CDR1 is SGHVS and CDR2 is FNYEAQ. The DNA for the CDR3 is TGTGCCAGCAGCTTAGCGGGAGCTAGCGGGGGGGAGGACTTC. Translating gives CASSLAGASGGEDF.

The chain is built from TRBV4-2 and TRBJ1-2; TRBD1 might be the D (5 bases). V was trimmed by 0 bases and J by 4 bases, leaving 12 bases between them. Germline V lookup: CDR1 LGHNA, CDR2 YNFKEQ. There are 15 residues in the CDR3. CDR3 loop: CASSQEPQDPYGYTF. CDR3 in DNA: TGTGCCAGCAGCCAAGAACCACAGGATCCCTATGGCTACACCTTC.

This sequence joins TRBV27 and TRBJ2-5; D gene uncertain. The CDR3 is 13 amino acids. Looked up from germline, CDR1 is MNHEY and CDR2 is SMNVEV (reference sequence). Trimming removed 4 bases from V and 0 bases from J, with 6 bases in between. The CDR3 here is CASSSRNQETQYF. DNA for the CDR3: TGTGCCAGCAGTTCTAGAAACCAAGAGACCCAGTACTTC.

This clone has just one count. This chain uses TRBV7-9 with TRBJ1-5, with D unresolved. V lost 1 base to trimming and J lost 0 bases, with 7 bases between them. CDR3 size: 15 residues. CDR1 is SEHNR, CDR2 FQNEAQ, per germline (reference sequence). The CDR3 loop reads CASSLGLYSNQPQHF. The CDR3 DNA is TGTGCCAGCAGCTTAGGGCTTTATAGCAATCAGCCCCAGCATTTT.

The genes are TRBV28 and TRBJ2-5; 9 nucleotides line up with TRBD1. The CDR3 is made up of 17 amino acids. Germline V lookup: CDR1 MDHEN, CDR2 SYDVKM. The V segment lost 3 bases and the J segment 5 bases; nucleotides outside the gene matches: 13. The CDR3 DNA follows: TGTGCCAGCAGTTTCCCCCCCGGGACAGGGCCGCATGAGACCCAGTACTTC. Protein sequence: CASSFPPGTGPHETQYF. Combining the CDR3 with reference TRBV28 and TRBJ2-5 gives the whole variable domain DVKVTQSSRYLVKRTGEKVFLECVQDMDHENMFWYRQDPGLGLRLIYFSYDVKMKEKGDIPEGYSVSREKKERFSLILESASTNQTSMYLCASSFPPGTGPHETQYFGPGTRLLVL.

The sample holds a few counts of this clone. J is TRBJ2-7 and V is TRBV6-6; tentatively, D is TRBD1 (5 bases). Trimming took 5 bases from V and 5 from J, leaving 10 bases between them. Germline loops: CDR1 MNHNY, CDR2 SVGAGI (reference sequence). The CDR3 length is 12 residues. The CDR3 reads CASSNDRNEQYF. In DNA form, the CDR3 reads TGTGCCAGCAGTAATGACAGAAACGAGCAGTACTTC.

The chain joins TRBV7-6 to TRBJ2-2, with TRBD2 matching over 10 bases. The CDR3 is 17 residues long. Germline CDR1 and CDR2: SGHVS and FNYEAQ. Trimming cost V 6 bases and J 4 bases; bases outside gene matches: 11. The CDR3 sequence is CASRAAGGAQSTGELFF. The DNA of the CDR3 is TGTGCCAGCAGGGCAGCGGGGGGGGCTCAAAGCACCGGGGAGCTGTTTTTT.

The chain combines TRBV6-5 with TRBJ2-7; a weak D match, TRBD2 (6 bases). In germline, CDR1 is MNHEY, CDR2 SVGAGI. Deletions cut 8 bases from V and 0 bases from J, with 17 bases between. CDR3 size: 15 residues. CDR3 in DNA: TGTGCCAGCCGTAGCGACCTCGGGGGCTCCTACGAGCAGTACTTC. Protein: CASRSDLGGSYEQYF.

The V and J genes are TRBV7-3 and TRBJ1-1; no definite D call. Between the trimmed V and J ends, which lost 1 base and 1 base, there was a span of 4 bases. Germline values: CDR1 SGHTA, CDR2 FQGTGA. This CDR3 has 13 residues. CDR3 sequence reads: CASSLMGNTEAFF. CDR3 bases: TGTGCCAGCAGCTTAATGGGGAACACTGAAGCTTTCTTT.

In its sample, this clone is medium-sized (0.01 to 0.1%). V usage is TRBV4-1 and J usage is TRBJ2-1; 12 nucleotides match TRBD2. Germline V CDR1 and CDR2: MGHRA, YSYEKL. V shed 3 bases and J 6 bases; nucleotides not matched to a gene: 0. The CDR3 contains 14 residues. CDR3 in DNA: TGCGCCAGCAGCCAGGGACTAGCGGGCAATGAGCAGTTCTTC. It encodes CASSQGLAGNEQFF.

The J gene is TRBJ1-3, the V gene TRBV2, with D unclear. The CDR3 runs 14 residues. CDR1 is SNHLY and CDR2 is FYNNEI in the germline V gene. Trimming stripped 4 bases from V and 9 bases from J, with 16 bases between. CDR3 DNA sequence: TGTGCCAGCAGTGCGCTCGGCAGTGCTAGCACCATATATTTT. Translating gives CASSALGSASTIYF.

The rearrangement links TRBV14 to TRBJ1-2; D is unclear. The CDR3 sequence is 16 residues long. Deletions cut 1 base from V and 4 bases from J, with 16 bases between. Germline CDR1 and CDR2: SGHDN and FVKESK. CDR3 region: CASSQGDRQVSYGYTF. The CDR3 DNA sequence: TGTGCCAGCAGCCAAGGCGACCGTCAAGTTAGCTATGGCTACACCTTC. The entire variable domain, with the rest obtained from reference TRBV14 and TRBJ1-2, is as follows: EAGVTQFPSHSVIEKGQTVTLRCDPISGHDNLYWYRRVMGKEIKFLLHFVKESKQDESGMPNNRFLAERTGGTYSTLKVQPAELEDSGVYFCASSQGDRQVSYGYTFGSGTRLTVV.

This clone was seen a single time. This chain connects TRBV19 to TRBJ1-6; D remains unclear. V dropped 3 bases and J dropped 7 bases, with 13 bases sitting between them. This CDR3 is 15 amino acids long. Germline V gene lookup returns CDR1 LNHDA and CDR2 SQIVND (reference sequence). CDR3 nucleotide sequence: TGTGCCAGTAGTATTTTGGGCGGAGTAAATTCACCCCTCCACTTT. It yields the protein CASSILGGVNSPLHF.

The rearrangement links TRBV28 to TRBJ2-7; D remains unclear. Germline loops: CDR1 MDHEN, CDR2 SYDVKM. This CDR3 region has 15 residues. V was cut by 1 base and J by 3 bases, with 13 bases left in between. The CDR3 is CASSLYGQDRYEQYF. The CDR3 region has the DNA TGTGCCAGCAGTTTATATGGCCAGGATCGCTACGAGCAGTACTTC.

The chain couples TRBV6-5 to TRBJ2-7; the D gene is possibly TRBD1 (5 bases). Trimming left V 6 bases short and J 2 bases short, with 17 bases between. The CDR3 covers 15 residues. Germline V gives CDR1 MNHEY, CDR2 SVGAGI. CDR3: CASRTFQGGPYEQYF. CDR3 nucleotides: TGTGCCAGCAGAACGTTTCAGGGTGGCCCCTACGAGCAGTACTTC.

The rearrangement joins TRBV4-2 to TRBJ2-7; 7 bases are shared with TRBD2. This CDR3 region has 15 residues. With V trimmed by 1 base and J by 4 bases, 7 bases remained unmatched. The V gene's germline CDR1 is LGHNA and CDR2 YNFKEQ. In nucleotides, the CDR3 is TGTGCCAGCAGCCAAGTCCCGGGCGGGAGTTACGAGCAGTACTTC. Amino acid sequence: CASSQVPGGSYEQYF.

The genes are TRBV7-2 and TRBJ2-7, with TRBD1 matching over 7 bases. The CDR3 is 15 residues long. Germline lookup yields CDR1 SGHTA and CDR2 FQGNSA. The J segment lost 2 bases and the V segment lost 2 bases, leaving 6 bases of the junction unmatched. CDR3 sequence (DNA): TGTGCCAGCAGCTTATTCCCCGGGACAGCCTACGAGCAGTACTTC. It translates to CASSLFPGTAYEQYF. Together with reference TRBV7-2 and TRBJ2-7, the CDR3 gives the full variable domain: GAGVSQSPSNKVTEKGKDVELRCDPISGHTALYWYRQSLGQGLEFLIYFQGNSAPDKSGLPSDRFSAERTGGSVSTLTIQRTQQEDSAVYLCASSLFPGTAYEQYFGPGTRLTVT.

V gene TRBV5-6 combines with J gene TRBJ2-7; a possible D gene is TRBD2 (6 bases). V gave up 5 bases and J gave up 5 bases, with 11 bases separating them. Germline V gene sequence: CDR1 SGHDT, CDR2 YYEEEE. This CDR3 is 12 amino acids long. The CDR3 region has the DNA TGTGCCAGCAGTTGGGGGGTGGACGAGCAGTACTTC. It translates to CASSWGVDEQYF.